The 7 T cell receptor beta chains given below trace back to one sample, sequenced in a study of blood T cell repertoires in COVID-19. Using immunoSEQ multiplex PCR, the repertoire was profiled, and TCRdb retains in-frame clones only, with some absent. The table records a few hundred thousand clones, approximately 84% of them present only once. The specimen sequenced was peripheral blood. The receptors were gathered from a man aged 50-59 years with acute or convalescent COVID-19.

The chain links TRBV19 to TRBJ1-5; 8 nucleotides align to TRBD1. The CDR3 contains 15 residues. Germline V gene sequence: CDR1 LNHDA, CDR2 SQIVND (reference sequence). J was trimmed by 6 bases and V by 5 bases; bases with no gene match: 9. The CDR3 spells CASSPLTGGSQPQHF. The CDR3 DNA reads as TGTGCCAGTAGTCCATTAACAGGGGGAAGTCAGCCCCAGCATTTT.

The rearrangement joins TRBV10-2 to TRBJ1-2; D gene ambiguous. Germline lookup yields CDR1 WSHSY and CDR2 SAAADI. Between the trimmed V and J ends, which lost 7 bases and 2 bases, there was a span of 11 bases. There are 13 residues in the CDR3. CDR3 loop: CASTGPGNYGYTF. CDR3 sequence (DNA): TGCGCCAGCACCGGACCGGGAAACTATGGCTACACCTTC.

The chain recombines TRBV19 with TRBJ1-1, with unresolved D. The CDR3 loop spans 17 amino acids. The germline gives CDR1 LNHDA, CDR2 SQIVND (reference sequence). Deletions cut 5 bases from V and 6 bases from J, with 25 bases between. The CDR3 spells CASSFKSRLTLGSEAFF. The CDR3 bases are TGTGCCAGTAGTTTTAAGAGTAGGCTAACCCTCGGGTCTGAAGCTTTCTTT.

The CDR3 spells CATSDRQGGLDTQYF. The CDR3 region has the DNA TGTGCCACCAGTGATAGACAGGGTGGGTTGGATACGCAGTATTTT. The chain has TRBV24-1 and TRBJ2-3; 7 bases align to TRBD1. The junction had 8 bases not matched to a gene; V was cut back by 3 bases and J by 6 bases. The CDR3 length is 15 residues. Germline CDR1 and CDR2: KGHDR and SFDVKD.

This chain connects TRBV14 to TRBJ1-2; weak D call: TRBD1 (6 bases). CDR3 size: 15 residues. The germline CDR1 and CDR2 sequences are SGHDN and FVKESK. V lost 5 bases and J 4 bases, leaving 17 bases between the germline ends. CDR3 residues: CASSNRRDNLYGYTF. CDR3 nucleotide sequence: TGTGCCAGCAGCAATCGCCGGGACAACCTCTATGGCTACACCTTC.

CDR3 sequence (DNA): TGTGCCAGCAGCTCGGGACAGGGTAATGAAAAACTGTTTTTT. It translates to CASSSGQGNEKLFF. This chain links TRBV7-2 with TRBJ1-4; 9 bases map to TRBD1. The CDR3 length is 14 residues. The junction had 1 base not matched to a gene; V was cut back by 4 bases and J by 4 bases. The V gene's germline CDR1 is SGHTA and CDR2 FQGNSA. Full variable domain (outside the CDR3, taken from reference TRBV7-2 and TRBJ1-4): GAGVSQSPSNKVTEKGKDVELRCDPISGHTALYWYRQSLGQGLEFLIYFQGNSAPDKSGLPSDRFSAERTGGSVSTLTIQRTQQEDSAVYLCASSSGQGNEKLFFGSGTQLSVL.

CDR3 sequence: CASVASGAETQYF. In DNA form, the CDR3 reads TGTGCCAGCGTGGCTAGCGGGGCAGAGACCCAGTACTTC. The V gene is TRBV7-7, the J gene TRBJ2-5; TRBD2 agrees at 9 bases. The trim removed 8 bases at V and 4 bases at J, leaving 5 bases unmatched. CDR1 and CDR2 (germline): SSHAT, FNYEAQ (reference sequence). This CDR3 contains 13 residues.